Listed here are 17 T cell receptor beta chains from one sample, sequenced in a study of cytomegalovirus exposure and HLA in healthy donors. Amplification used 60 Vbeta primers and 13 Jbeta primers. This table comes from immunoSEQ multiplex PCR, and its TCRdb copy is limited to in-frame clones, with some not included. The table includes 100,000 or so clones, about 80% detected once. The sample taken for sequencing was PBMCs. The receptors derive from a man aged 40-49 years in good health and CMV-seronegative.

The chain couples TRBV19 to TRBJ2-3; TRBD2 agrees at 11 bases. Germline lookup yields CDR1 LNHDA and CDR2 SQIVND (reference sequence). The CDR3 has 20 residues. V trimming: 4 bases; J trimming: 6 bases; junction bases outside the gene matches: 21. CDR3 loop: CASSSGSSGGTASPRDTQYF. CDR3 sequence (DNA): TGTGCCAGTAGTAGCGGTTCTAGCGGGGGGACCGCGTCACCCCGGGATACGCAGTATTTT.

The chain joins TRBV28 to TRBJ2-1; 7 nucleotides line up with TRBD2. CDR3 length: 16 amino acids. From germline, CDR1 is MDHEN and CDR2 SYDVKM. With 2 bases clipped from V and 1 base from J, the junction kept 5 bases outside the gene matches. The CDR3 protein is CASSLTASGSYNEQFF. The DNA for the CDR3 is TGTGCCAGCAGTTTAACGGCTAGCGGTTCCTACAATGAGCAGTTCTTC.

The chain uses TRBV19 and TRBJ1-1; possible D gene TRBD1, 6 bases. V was shortened by 4 bases and J by 8 bases, with 14 bases between the two germline ends. From germline, CDR1 is LNHDA and CDR2 SQIVND (reference sequence). The CDR3 totals 13 residues. CDR3 protein: CASSTLQGPEAFF. The CDR3 bases are TGTGCCAGTAGTACCTTACAGGGCCCAGAAGCTTTCTTT. The variable domain in full, with the rest retrieved from reference TRBV19 and TRBJ1-1, is DGGITQSPKYLFRKEGQNVTLSCEQNLNHDAMYWYRQDPGQGLRLIYYSQIVNDFQKGDIAEGYSVSREKKESFPLTVTSAQKNPTAFYLCASSTLQGPEAFFGQGTRLTVV.

The chain joins TRBV18 to TRBJ2-2, with 7 bases aligning to TRBD2. Germline loops: CDR1 KGHSH, CDR2 LQKENI. The CDR3 runs to 17 residues. The V segment lost 3 bases and the J segment 2 bases; nucleotides outside the gene matches: 9. The CDR3 DNA follows: TGTGCCAGCTCACCCCCGAACCAGCGGGGTAACACCGGGGAGCTGTTTTTT. This translates into CASSPPNQRGNTGELFF.

This clone was observed a few times. The rearrangement joins TRBV2 to TRBJ1-2; weak D call: TRBD1 (5 bases). The CDR3 has 13 amino acids. The germline gives CDR1 SNHLY, CDR2 FYNNEI. Trimming cost V 4 bases and J 7 bases, with 13 bases left between them. DNA of the CDR3: TGTGCCAGCAGTGTCCGGGGGGAGTCTGGCTACACCTTC. Its protein is CASSVRGESGYTF.

The rearrangement joins TRBV28 to TRBJ1-2; 7 bases line up with TRBD1. The V gene's germline CDR1 is MDHEN and CDR2 SYDVKM. This CDR3 region has 17 residues. V trimming: 6 bases; J trimming: 0 bases; junction bases outside the gene matches: 13. This CDR3 reads CASSKVLDREANYGYTF. CDR3 in DNA: TGTGCCAGCAGCAAAGTTTTAGACAGGGAGGCTAACTATGGCTACACCTTC.

This chain uses TRBV7-2 with TRBJ2-5; D is unclear. Germline values: CDR1 SGHTA, CDR2 FQGNSA. CDR3 length: 12 amino acids. V was trimmed by 5 bases and J by 0 bases, leaving 4 bases between them. The CDR3 protein is CASSRYQETQYF. The CDR3 DNA reads TGTGCCAGCAGCCGGTACCAAGAGACCCAGTACTTC.

This clone came up a few times. One end of the junction is discordant with germline, which a read error may explain. The J gene is TRBJ2-5, the V gene TRBV7-9, with 12 positions matching TRBD2. This CDR3 comprises 16 residues. In germline, CDR1 is SEHNR, CDR2 FQNEAQ (reference sequence). CDR3 bases: TGTTCCAGCAGCTTAGTACTAGCGGGGGGACAAGAGACCCAGTACTTC. This translates into CSSSLVLAGGQETQYF.

This sequence joins TRBV9 and TRBJ1-1; TRBD1 matches at 9 bases. The trim removed 3 bases at V and 4 bases at J, leaving 7 bases unmatched. Looked up from germline, CDR1 is SGDLS and CDR2 is YYNGEE. The CDR3 is 15 residues long. CDR3 protein: CASSGNTGGFTEAFF. For the CDR3, the DNA is TGTGCCAGCAGCGGAAATACAGGGGGCTTCACTGAAGCTTTCTTT.

The chain combines TRBV5-1 with TRBJ1-1, with 8 bases matching TRBD1. Germline CDR1 reads SGHRS; CDR2 reads YFSETQ. V dropped 0 bases and J dropped 7; count of bases not matched to a gene: 5. The CDR3 extends over 14 amino acids. CDR3 nucleotides: TGCGCCAGCAGCTTGGCCCTTGGACAGGGTGAAGCTTTCTTT. It encodes CASSLALGQGEAFF.

This chain links TRBV9 with TRBJ1-4; D is unclear. This CDR3 has 14 residues. Trimming shortened V by 4 bases and J by 3 bases, and 10 bases separated the two germline ends. Germline lookup yields CDR1 SGDLS and CDR2 YYNGEE. CDR3 sequence: CASSPQPSNEKLFF. For the CDR3, the DNA is TGTGCCAGCAGCCCACAGCCATCTAATGAAAAACTGTTTTTT.

The rearrangement uses TRBV11-2 and TRBJ2-1; no firm D call. Germline CDR1 reads SGHAT; CDR2 reads FQNNGV. V lost 2 bases, J lost 6 bases, and 5 bases lay in between. This CDR3 has 12 amino acids. CDR3 sequence: CASSLLVNEQFF. The DNA for the CDR3 is TGTGCCAGCAGCTTATTAGTCAATGAGCAGTTCTTC.

The rearrangement links TRBV19 to TRBJ1-6; D gene uncertain. This CDR3 contains 13 residues. Looked up from germline, CDR1 is LNHDA and CDR2 is SQIVND (reference sequence). The V and J ends lost 5 bases and 5 bases respectively, with 7 bases between them. DNA for the CDR3: TGTGCCAGTAGTGAGAAAGATAATTCACCCCTCCACTTT. It encodes CASSEKDNSPLHF.

This clone was recorded only once. The chain couples TRBV19 to TRBJ2-3; a weak D match, TRBD2 (5 bases). Germline V gives CDR1 LNHDA, CDR2 SQIVND (reference sequence). The CDR3 runs to 15 residues. V shed 7 bases and J shed 0 bases, with 14 bases lying between them. CDR3 DNA sequence: TGTGCCAGTAACCCGGACGGACTTAGCACAGATACGCAGTATTTT. Its protein product is CASNPDGLSTDTQYF. Combining the CDR3 with reference TRBV19 and TRBJ2-3 gives the whole variable domain DGGITQSPKYLFRKEGQNVTLSCEQNLNHDAMYWYRQDPGQGLRLIYYSQIVNDFQKGDIAEGYSVSREKKESFPLTVTSAQKNPTAFYLCASNPDGLSTDTQYFGPGTRLTVL.

This clone is a singleton in its sample. The J gene is TRBJ2-3, the V gene TRBV27, with 7 nucleotides matching TRBD1. CDR1 and CDR2 (germline): MNHEY, SMNVEV (reference sequence). The CDR3 contains 14 residues. Unmatched junction bases numbered 4, after V lost 7 bases and J lost 0 bases. CDR3 residues: CASKRQGSTDTQYF. The CDR3 DNA follows: TGTGCCAGCAAACGACAGGGCAGCACAGATACGCAGTATTTT.

The J gene is TRBJ1-2, the V gene TRBV7-9, with D possibly matching TRBD1 (6 bases). The germline CDR1 and CDR2 sequences are SEHNR and FQNEAQ (reference sequence). Deletions cut 2 bases from V and 7 bases from J, with 20 bases between. The CDR3 has 16 amino acids. In DNA, the CDR3 is TGTGCCAGCAGCTTACCATGGTTTCAGGGGTACCTTGGCTACACCTTC. Its translation: CASSLPWFQGYLGYTF.

This chain uses TRBV5-1 with TRBJ1-1, with D possibly matching TRBD1 (5 bases). Germline V gene data show CDR1 as SGHRS and CDR2 as YFSETQ. The V gene lost 0 bases and the J gene lost 0 bases, with 15 bases spanning the gap. CDR3 length: 17 residues. The CDR3 region is CASSLGAGGVMNTEAFF. The CDR3 bases are TGCGCCAGCAGCTTGGGCGCGGGGGGAGTGATGAACACTGAAGCTTTCTTT.